A single sample gave rise to the 8 T cell receptor beta chains below, sequenced in a study of radiotherapy plus CTLA-4 blockade in lung cancer. TCRdb's copy holds only in-frame clones and misses some; the assay was immunoSEQ multiplex PCR. The sample includes 13,000 or so clones, around 80% seen only once; the top ten take 29%. The sample in question was peripheral blood, obtained from a patient treated with radiotherapy plus ipilimumab. All receptors derive from a human donor with non-small cell lung cancer that progressed on radiotherapy plus ipilimumab.

This sequence joins TRBV15 and TRBJ1-6; D uncertain. Germline V lookup: CDR1 LNHNV, CDR2 YYDKDF (reference sequence). Trimming took off 1 base at V and 8 bases at J, with 9 bases between the two ends. The CDR3 is 14 amino acids. In nucleotides, the CDR3 is TGTGCCACCAGCAGAGCAGGACTTGATTCACCCCTCCACTTT. Encoded protein: CATSRAGLDSPLHF. Full variable domain (remainder filled in from reference TRBV15 and TRBJ1-6): DAMVIQNPRYQVTQFGKPVTLSCSQTLNHNVMYWYQQKSSQAPKLLFHYYDKDFNNEADTPDNFQSRRPNTSFCFLDIRSPGLGDTAMYLCATSRAGLDSPLHFGNGTRLTVT.

This clone was counted a single time. V gene TRBV7-2 combines with J gene TRBJ2-1; no firm D call. CDR1 and CDR2 (germline): SGHTA, FQGNSA. The CDR3 totals 13 residues. The germline V and J ends were trimmed by 3 bases and 5 bases, with 8 bases remaining between them. The CDR3 region has the DNA TGTGCCAGCAGCTTTAATATGGACAATGAGCAGTTCTTC. It yields the protein CASSFNMDNEQFF.

The genes are TRBV5-1 and TRBJ2-3; weak D call: TRBD2 (5 bases). V was clipped by 4 bases and J by 1 base, with 13 bases between them. Germline CDR1 and CDR2: SGHRS and YFSETQ. This CDR3 contains 15 residues. CDR3 sequence reads: CASSVGLRGTDTQYF. The CDR3 DNA is TGCGCCAGCAGCGTTGGCCTGAGGGGCACAGATACGCAGTATTTT.

The chain joins TRBV5-1 to TRBJ2-3, with a possible D match to TRBD2 (5 bases). V was shortened by 4 bases and J by 4 bases, with 16 bases between the two germline ends. Per germline, CDR1 SGHRS and CDR2 YFSETQ. This CDR3 comprises 15 residues. In DNA, the CDR3 is TGCGCCAGCAGCATCATAGGCCTAGCAGCAGATACGCAGTATTTT. Translating it yields CASSIIGLAADTQYF. The full variable domain, in which reference TRBV5-1 and TRBJ2-3 provide the parts outside the CDR3, is KAGVTQTPRYLIKTRGQQVTLSCSPISGHRSVSWYQQTPGQGLQFLFEYFSETQRNKGNFPGRFSGRQFSNSRSEMNVSTLELGDSALYLCASSIIGLAADTQYFGPGTRLTVL.

The chain employs TRBV5-1 and TRBJ1-4; 9 nucleotides match TRBD1. The germline gives CDR1 SGHRS, CDR2 YFSETQ. This CDR3 is built from 17 residues. V was pared by 0 bases and J by 0 bases, with 3 bases of the junction left unmatched. The CDR3 DNA sequence: TGCGCCAGCAGCTTGGGGACAGGGGACCCAACTAATGAAAAACTGTTTTTT. Translation: CASSLGTGDPTNEKLFF.

This clone was seen a single time. The J gene is TRBJ1-6, the V gene TRBV5-8; TRBD1 matches 9 bases. The germline gives CDR1 SGHTS, CDR2 YDEGEE. The trim removed 1 base at V and 10 bases at J, leaving 15 bases unmatched. The CDR3 is 18 residues long. The CDR3 nucleotides are TGTGCCAGCAGCTTGTTTTTTTTGCACAGGGGGCCGTGGTCACCCCTCCACTTT. Translating gives CASSLFFLHRGPWSPLHF. The whole variable domain, remainder taken from reference TRBV5-8 and TRBJ1-6, is EAGVTQSPTHLIKTRGQQATLRCSPISGHTSVYWYQQALGLGLQFLLWYDEGEERNRGNFPPRFSGRQFPNYSSELNVNALELEDSALYLCASSLFFLHRGPWSPLHFGNGTRLTVT.

This chain links TRBV9 with TRBJ2-5; 8 bases fit TRBD1. This CDR3 region has 15 residues. Germline assignment: CDR1 SGDLS and CDR2 YYNGEE. Germline trimming cut 0 bases from V and 3 bases from J; bases unmatched to any gene: 4. The CDR3 loop reads CASSVAGGLKETQYF. The CDR3 nucleotides are TGTGCCAGCAGCGTAGCAGGGGGCCTAAAAGAGACCCAGTACTTC.

V usage is TRBV5-1 and J usage is TRBJ1-4, with a tentative D call TRBD1 (6 bases). V dropped 7 bases and J dropped 3 bases, with 10 bases sitting between them. The CDR3 runs to 13 residues. From germline, CDR1 is SGHRS and CDR2 YFSETQ. CDR3 sequence (DNA): TGCGCCAGCGCCAGGGGTGCTAATGAAAAACTGTTTTTT. It yields the protein CASARGANEKLFF. Variable domain in full (rest from reference TRBV5-1 and TRBJ1-4): KAGVTQTPRYLIKTRGQQVTLSCSPISGHRSVSWYQQTPGQGLQFLFEYFSETQRNKGNFPGRFSGRQFSNSRSEMNVSTLELGDSALYLCASARGANEKLFFGSGTQLSVL.